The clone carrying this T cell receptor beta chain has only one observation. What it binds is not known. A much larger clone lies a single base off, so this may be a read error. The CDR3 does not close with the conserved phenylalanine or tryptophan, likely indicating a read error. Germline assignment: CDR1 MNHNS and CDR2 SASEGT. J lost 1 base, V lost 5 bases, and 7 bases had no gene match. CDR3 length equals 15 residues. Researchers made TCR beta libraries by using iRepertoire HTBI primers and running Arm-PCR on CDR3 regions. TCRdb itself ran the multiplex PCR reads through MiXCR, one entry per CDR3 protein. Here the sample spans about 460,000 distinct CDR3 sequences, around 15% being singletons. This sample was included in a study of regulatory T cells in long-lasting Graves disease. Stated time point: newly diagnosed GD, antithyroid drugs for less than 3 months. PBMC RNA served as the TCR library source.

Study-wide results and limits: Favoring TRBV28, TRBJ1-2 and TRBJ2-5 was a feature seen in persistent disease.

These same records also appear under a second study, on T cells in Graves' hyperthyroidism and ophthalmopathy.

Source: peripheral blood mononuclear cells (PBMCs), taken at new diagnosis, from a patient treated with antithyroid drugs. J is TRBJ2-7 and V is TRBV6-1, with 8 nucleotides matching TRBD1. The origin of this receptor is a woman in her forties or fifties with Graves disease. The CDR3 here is CASSRRTGNSYEQYL. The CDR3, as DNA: TGTGCCAGCAGTCGTCGGACAGGGAATTCCTACGAGCAGTACCTC.